The 3 T cell receptor beta chains listed next were all sequenced from one sample in a study of blood T cell repertoires in COVID-19. Produced via immunoSEQ multiplex PCR; TCRdb's table is partial and in-frame only. Here the sample spans approximately 170,000 clones, about 81% being singletons. Source material: peripheral blood. The receptors here all came from a man between 60 and 70 years old with active or convalescent COVID-19.

The chain uses TRBV4-1 and TRBJ1-3; D gene uncertain. Trimming left V 0 bases short and J 4 bases short, with 10 bases between. The CDR3 is 15 amino acids. Germline values: CDR1 MGHRA, CDR2 YSYEKL. CDR3 sequence: CASSQDEGAGNTIYF. Here the CDR3 DNA reads TGCGCCAGCAGCCAAGATGAGGGCGCAGGAAACACCATATATTTT.

V and J are TRBV6-5 and TRBJ1-1; TRBD1 matches 7 bases. Trimming cost V 4 bases and J 4 bases; bases outside gene matches: 9. The CDR3 runs 15 residues. The germline V gene has CDR1 MNHEY and CDR2 SVGAGI. This CDR3 is CASSSRGGRGTEAFF. In nucleotides, the CDR3 is TGTGCCAGCAGTTCAAGAGGGGGCCGAGGCACTGAAGCTTTCTTT.

This CDR3 is CAISVDMWNTGELFF. CDR3 DNA: TGTGCCATCAGTGTTGACATGTGGAACACCGGGGAGCTGTTTTTT. The J gene is TRBJ2-2, the V gene TRBV10-3; D is unclear. Germline V lookup: CDR1 ENHRY, CDR2 SYGVKD. The CDR3 covers 15 residues. The V and J ends lost 4 bases and 1 base respectively, with 10 bases between them.